One and the same sample provided the 10 T cell receptor beta chains below, sequenced in a study of blood T cells in healthy people across ages (dated by TCRdb to between 2014 and 2017). Receptors were amplified or captured by 5' RACE. These reads were obtained on an Illumina HiSeq 2500. A second PCR of roughly 6 to 11 cycles was run with a J-beta primer mix and a sample-barcoded 5' primer. TCRdb reran the public reads through fastp at Q25 and MiXCR, keeping productive beta chains. Every entry covers one CDR3 protein and lists the most common genes and DNA from its rows. This sample lists 700,000 to 900,000 distinct CDR3 sequences; approximately 53% were detected once. Approximately 41% of the sample is taken by the ten largest. What was sequenced was blood. The receptors shown here come from an elderly man in good health.

This sequence joins TRBV20-1 and TRBJ2-1, with 9 positions matching TRBD2. TRBJ2-7 explains the end of the DNA better; the J call may be wrong. From germline, CDR1 is DFQATT and CDR2 SNEGSKA (reference sequence). The CDR3 length is 16 residues. The chain's CDR3 is CSAREEASGATNEQYF. In nucleotides, the CDR3 is TGCAGTGCTAGAGAGGAGGCTAGCGGGGCCACCAACGAGCAGTACTTC.

V is TRBV6-5 and J is TRBJ1-5; 7 bases align to TRBD1. There are 15 residues in the CDR3. Looked up from germline, CDR1 is MNHEY and CDR2 is SVGAGI. V dropped 8 bases and J dropped 0; count of bases not matched to a gene: 7. The CDR3 DNA reads TGTGCCAGCCGACAGGGTCGGGATAGCAATCAGCCCCAGCATTTT. Encoded protein: CASRQGRDSNQPQHF.

In its sample, this clonotype was seen a few times. This rearrangement joins TRBV27 to TRBJ2-3; D may be TRBD2 (6 bases). The CDR3 covers 13 residues. Trimming stripped 4 bases from V and 14 bases from J, with 19 bases between. Germline assignment: CDR1 MNHEY and CDR2 SMNVEV (reference sequence). Here the CDR3 reads CASSSGVGRYAYF. CDR3 in DNA: TGTGCCAGCAGTTCGGGAGTAGGGAGATACGCGTATTTT.

The rearrangement links TRBV6-1 to TRBJ2-7; 8 bases fit TRBD2. The CDR3 runs to 16 residues. J gave up 2 bases and V 4 bases, and 10 bases lay outside the gene matches. Germline CDR1 is MNHNS and CDR2 is SASEGT. The CDR3 loop reads CASSALAGGGTYEQYF. In DNA, the CDR3 is TGTGCCAGCAGTGCACTGGCGGGAGGAGGGACCTACGAGCAGTACTTC.

The chain joins TRBV7-3 to TRBJ2-3; D unclear. This CDR3 spans 15 amino acids. V was clipped by 2 bases and J by 2 bases, with 11 bases between them. Germline V lookup: CDR1 SGHTA, CDR2 FQGTGA. In DNA, the CDR3 is TGTGCCAGCAGCTTATTCCCGCAAAACACAGATACGCAGTATTTT. Translated: CASSLFPQNTDTQYF.

This chain connects TRBV6-1 to TRBJ1-5, with 8 bases identical to TRBD1. V was pared by 4 bases and J by 7 bases, with 9 bases of the junction left unmatched. This CDR3 is built from 15 residues. The germline gives CDR1 MNHNS, CDR2 SASEGT. The CDR3 region has the DNA TGTGCCAGCAGTGGCGGGACAGGAACGCGCCAGCCCCAGCATTTT. It specifies CASSGGTGTRQPQHF.

This sequence joins TRBV7-2 and TRBJ1-2; 11 bases map to TRBD1. V gave up 7 bases and J gave up 4 bases; unmatched junction bases: 14. Germline lookup yields CDR1 SGHTA and CDR2 FQGNSA. The CDR3 totals 17 residues. In nucleotides, the CDR3 is TGTGCCAGCACCCTCCGGGGGGGACAGGGGGAGACCTATGGCTACACCTTC. Protein: CASTLRGGQGETYGYTF.

This clonotype was recorded a few times. CDR3 region: CAITGSSGSGYEQYF. CDR3 bases: TGTGCCATCACGGGGTCTAGCGGGAGCGGGTACGAGCAGTACTTC. V is TRBV10-3 and J is TRBJ2-7, with 10 bases matching TRBD2. Losses at the gene ends were 7 bases for V and 4 bases for J; bases not matched to a gene: 10. Germline values: CDR1 ENHRY, CDR2 SYGVKD. There are 15 residues in the CDR3.

The chain uses TRBV7-8 and TRBJ2-2, with D possibly TRBD1 on 5 matching bases. V lost 6 bases and J lost 6, with 20 bases in between. This CDR3 contains 16 residues. CDR1 is SGHVS and CDR2 is FQNEAQ in the germline V gene. The CDR3 DNA reads as TGTGCCAGCAGAGTAGGCTCAGGGCGTTCTCCCGGGGAGCTGTTTTTT. This codes for CASRVGSGRSPGELFF. Combining the CDR3 with reference TRBV7-8 and TRBJ2-2 gives the whole variable domain GAGVSQSPRYKVAKRGQDVALRCDPISGHVSLFWYQQALGQGPEFLTYFQNEAQLDKSGLPSDRFFAERPEGSVSTLKIQRTQQEDSAVYLCASRVGSGRSPGELFFGEGSRLTVL.

For this clonotype: The junction does not match germline at one end; this may be a read error. The chain links TRBV20-1 to TRBJ1-1; D not certain. This CDR3 has 13 residues. Germline V gene lookup returns CDR1 DFQATT and CDR2 SNEGSKA (reference sequence). The CDR3 DNA sequence: TGCATTGCTAGCCGCCAGTCCAACACTGAAGCTTTCTTT. The encoded protein is CIASRQSNTEAFF.